This TCR beta chain was profiled in a study of T cells in Graves' hyperthyroidism and ophthalmopathy. This clonotype was counted ten times or more. RNA transcripts provided the source from which TCR beta CDR3 regions were amplified. RT-PCR in the first round (using the HTBI primer set) targeted the TCR CDR3. TCRdb reanalysed the multiplex PCR reads using MiXCR and keeps one entry per CDR3 protein. This sample carries 550,000 to 650,000 distinct CDR3 sequences, 14% of them seen once, and the ten largest clones take around 14%. The sequenced sample was blood. The sequence was obtained from a woman aged 40 to 50 with Graves' hyperthyroidism.

CDR3 loop: CASSLTRYQPQHF. The DNA of the CDR3 is TGTGCCAGCAGCTTAACGCGTTATCAGCCCCAGCATTTT. The chain has TRBV7-2 and TRBJ1-5; D is unresolved. Germline lookup yields CDR1 SGHTA and CDR2 FQGNSA. V lost 2 bases, J lost 5 bases, and 7 bases lay in between. The CDR3 contains 13 residues.